Following are 28 T cell receptor beta chains from one sample sequenced in a study of blood T cell repertoires in COVID-19 (dated by TCRdb to 2018 to 2020). The library was made by the immunoSEQ multiplex PCR assay. This is the immuneACCESS table as TCRdb keeps it, with only in-frame sequences that have V and J called. A part of the clones is gone; compared with another copy, unresolved V genes explain less than half, and the rest is unexplained. The sample records 150,000 to 200,000 clones, under 85% of which are singletons. Approximately 7.3% of the sample lies in the top ten. Sequenced: peripheral blood. These receptors originate from a human donor in a cohort sampled during active COVID-19.

This rearrangement joins TRBV5-4 to TRBJ2-5, with D tentatively TRBD1 (6 bases). The ends were cut back, 1 base at V and 0 bases at J, with 10 bases in the middle. Germline loops: CDR1 SGHNT, CDR2 YYREEE (reference sequence). The CDR3 loop spans 15 amino acids. Here the CDR3 reads CASSLQGPYQETQYF. The CDR3, as DNA: TGTGCCAGCAGCTTGCAGGGGCCGTACCAAGAGACCCAGTACTTC.

V is TRBV28 and J is TRBJ2-1; no clear D gene. The V end was cut by 3 bases, the J end by 0 bases, with 12 bases between. The V gene's germline CDR1 is MDHEN and CDR2 SYDVKM. The CDR3 runs 16 residues. The DNA of the CDR3 is TGTGCCAGCAGTTTTTCCCAGGAAGCCTCCTACAATGAGCAGTTCTTC. As protein: CASSFSQEASYNEQFF.

This chain uses TRBV5-1 with TRBJ1-1, with a weak D call TRBD1 (5 bases). Germline CDR1 is SGHRS and CDR2 is YFSETQ. This CDR3 is built from 14 residues. Trimming pared 0 bases from V and 1 base from J, leaving 7 bases between. The CDR3 loop reads CASSLDGGNTEAFF. The CDR3 DNA reads as TGCGCCAGCAGCTTGGACGGGGGGAACACTGAAGCTTTCTTT.

The CDR3 DNA reads as TGTGCCAGCAGCCAGGGACAGAACACTGAAGCTTTCTTT. Residues: CASSQGQNTEAFF. This chain uses TRBV6-5 with TRBJ1-1; D may be TRBD1 (6 bases). This CDR3 spans 13 amino acids. Trimming left V 6 bases short and J 1 base short, with 9 bases between. CDR1 is MNHEY, CDR2 SVGAGI, per germline.

This chain uses TRBV19 with TRBJ1-5; the match to TRBD1 covers 7 bases. The V gene end was trimmed by 7 bases and the J gene end by 6 bases; junction bases not matched to a gene: 12. Per germline, CDR1 LNHDA and CDR2 SQIVND (reference sequence). This CDR3 is built from 15 residues. Written as DNA, the CDR3 is TGTGCCAGTACCTACAGGGGAAGGTCGGGTCAGCCCCAGCATTTT. It specifies CASTYRGRSGQPQHF.

The chain employs TRBV10-3 and TRBJ2-2; 11 bases agree with TRBD1. Losses at the gene ends were 6 bases for V and 5 bases for J; bases not matched to a gene: 8. From germline, CDR1 is ENHRY and CDR2 SYGVKD. The CDR3 length is 16 residues. Here the CDR3 reads CAIRKTGTGGTGELFF. In DNA, the CDR3 is TGTGCCATCAGGAAAACCGGGACAGGGGGTACCGGGGAGCTGTTTTTT.

The V and J genes are TRBV6-4 and TRBJ1-5, with D unresolved. Trimming left V 11 bases short and J 3 bases short, with 26 bases between. This CDR3 has 17 residues. Germline-derived CDR1 and CDR2 are MRHNA and SNTAGT. The chain's CDR3 is CAQVRIGRPPLNQPQHF. The DNA of the CDR3 is TGTGCCCAAGTGCGGATTGGGAGACCCCCACTCAATCAGCCCCAGCATTTT.

The chain is built from TRBV13 and TRBJ1-5; D remains unclear. V gave up 2 bases and J gave up 7 bases, with 12 bases separating them. The CDR3 covers 14 residues. Per germline, CDR1 PRHDT and CDR2 FYEKMQ (reference sequence). The CDR3: CASSLRGSGQPQHF. CDR3 bases: TGTGCCAGCAGCTTACGAGGGTCTGGCCAGCCCCAGCATTTT. The whole variable domain, filled in from reference TRBV13 and TRBJ1-5, reads AAGVIQSPRHLIKEKRETATLKCYPIPRHDTVYWYQQGPGQDPQFLISFYEKMQSDKGSIPDRFSAQQFSDYHSELNMSSLELGDSALYFCASSLRGSGQPQHFGDGTRLSIL.

The rearrangement uses TRBV29-1 and TRBJ2-3; TRBD2 agrees at 7 bases. This CDR3 has 14 amino acids. The J segment lost 3 bases and the V segment lost 8 bases, leaving 11 bases of the junction unmatched. Germline CDR1 is SQVTM and CDR2 is ANQGSEA. The CDR3 bases are TGCAGCTCCGTGGGAGGGCCGGCGACAGATACGCAGTATTTT. It specifies CSSVGGPATDTQYF.

Of note for this clone: A read error may produce the germline difference seen at one junction end. The V gene is TRBV6-5, the J gene TRBJ1-4; no clear D gene. The CDR3 sequence is 13 residues long. CDR1 MNHEY and CDR2 SVGAGI come from the germline V gene. The CDR3 DNA follows: TGTGCCAGCAATTACTTTTCATTTGAAAAACTGTTTTTT. Its translation: CASNYFSFEKLFF.

The V call is TRBV15, the J call TRBJ2-1, with TRBD2 as a possible D gene (5 bases). The CDR3 has 15 amino acids. Germline loops: CDR1 LNHNV, CDR2 YYDKDF (reference sequence). Trimming left V 6 bases short and J 0 bases short, with 12 bases between. CDR3 nucleotide sequence: TGTGCCACCAGTAGCACTGGGAGCTCCTACAATGAGCAGTTCTTC. Encoded protein: CATSSTGSSYNEQFF.

The gene calls are TRBV5-8 and TRBJ2-1; D possibly corresponds to TRBD2 (6 bases). The CDR3 extends over 14 amino acids. Germline CDR1 and CDR2: SGHTS and YDEGEE. Trimming shortened V by 4 bases and J by 3 bases, and 11 bases separated the two germline ends. This chain's CDR3 is CASSLGTYYNEQFF. Written as DNA, the CDR3 is TGTGCCAGCAGCCTAGGGACTTACTACAATGAGCAGTTCTTC.

This clone was detected a few times. The rearrangement joins TRBV6-1 to TRBJ1-1, with D unresolved. This CDR3 contains 15 residues. V gave up 2 bases and J gave up 0 bases, with 10 bases separating them. Germline V gene data show CDR1 as MNHNS and CDR2 as SASEGT. The CDR3 here is CASSEMAGVNTEAFF. The CDR3 DNA sequence: TGTGCCAGCAGTGAAATGGCGGGCGTGAACACTGAAGCTTTCTTT.

The genes are TRBV29-1 and TRBJ2-7; D perhaps matches TRBD1 (6 bases). Germline V gene lookup returns CDR1 SQVTM and CDR2 ANQGSEA. V gave up 6 bases and J gave up 3 bases, with 15 bases separating them. This CDR3 comprises 13 residues. In DNA, the CDR3 is TGCAGCGTCTCCTGGCCGGACAGCTACGAGCAGTACTTC. This gives the protein CSVSWPDSYEQYF.

Notes on this clone: Other DNA sequences in the sample encode the same CDR3. The rearrangement joins TRBV5-1 to TRBJ2-7; TRBD2 might be the D (5 bases). Germline CDR1 reads SGHRS; CDR2 reads YFSETQ. Trimming pared 0 bases from V and 2 bases from J, leaving 9 bases between. The CDR3 has 14 amino acids. This CDR3 reads CASSLARGTYEQYF. CDR3 coding DNA: TGCGCCAGCAGCTTGGCCCGGGGAACCTACGAGCAGTACTTC.

The V call is TRBV5-1, the J call TRBJ2-5, with 12 bases identical to TRBD2. Germline assignment: CDR1 SGHRS and CDR2 YFSETQ. The CDR3 is 16 residues long. V lost 0 bases, J lost 5 bases, and 5 bases stayed unmatched. CDR3 protein: CASSLGVTSGGETQYF. CDR3 DNA: TGCGCCAGCAGCTTGGGCGTTACTAGCGGGGGGGAGACCCAGTACTTC.

This clone was observed a single time. The CDR3 reads CASSPGTGNYGYTF. CDR3 DNA: TGTGCCAGCAGCCCCGGGACAGGGAACTATGGCTACACCTTC. J is TRBJ1-2 and V is TRBV11-2; 9 nucleotides line up with TRBD1. The germline V gene encodes CDR1 SGHAT and CDR2 FQNNGV. The CDR3 consists of 14 residues. After removal of 5 bases from V and 2 bases from J, the junction contained 3 bases not matched to a gene. The variable domain in full, with the rest retrieved from reference TRBV11-2 and TRBJ1-2, is EAGVAQSPRYKIIEKRQSVAFWCNPISGHATLYWYQQILGQGPKLLIQFQNNGVVDDSQLPKDRFSAERLKGVDSTLKIQPAKLEDSAVYLCASSPGTGNYGYTFGSGTRLTVV.

The rearrangement links TRBV10-3 to TRBJ1-5, with TRBD1 as a possible D gene (6 bases). The CDR3 spans 14 residues. In germline, CDR1 is ENHRY, CDR2 SYGVKD. V dropped 6 bases and J dropped 3 bases, with 12 bases sitting between them. The DNA for the CDR3 is TGTGCCATCAGCCCGGACAGTTACAATCAGCCCCAGCATTTT. This codes for CAISPDSYNQPQHF.

The chain carries TRBV7-9 and TRBJ2-2; TRBD1 matches 10 bases. The CDR3 is 18 amino acids. Losses at the gene ends were 3 bases for V and 4 bases for J; bases not matched to a gene: 11. Germline lookup yields CDR1 SEHNR and CDR2 FQNEAQ (reference sequence). CDR3 sequence: CASSLGDRGRLGTGELFF. For the CDR3, the DNA is TGTGCCAGCAGCTTGGGAGACAGGGGGCGTTTAGGCACCGGGGAGCTGTTTTTT.

The chain recombines TRBV10-2 with TRBJ1-1; 7 bases align to TRBD1. CDR1 and CDR2 (germline): WSHSY, SAAADI. The CDR3 has 12 amino acids. This CDR3 is CATTTGDPEAFF. DNA of the CDR3: TGCGCTACTACCACAGGGGATCCTGAAGCTTTCTTT.

CDR3: CASSRDRGVSGANVLTF. DNA of the CDR3: TGTGCCAGCAGCCGGGACAGGGGCGTCTCTGGGGCCAACGTCCTGACTTTC. This rearrangement joins TRBV3-1 (or the pseudogene TRBV3-2) to TRBJ2-6; the match to TRBD1 covers 10 bases. The CDR3 sequence is 17 residues long. With V trimmed by 4 bases and J by 0 bases, 3 bases remained unmatched. CDR1 is LGHDT and CDR2 is YNNKEL in the germline V gene (reference sequence).

Regarding this clone: The same CDR3 can be traced to other DNA sequences in this sample. The CDR3: CASSQIRGSGYTF. The CDR3 DNA is TGTGCCAGCAGCCAAATCAGGGGGAGTGGCTACACCTTC. This chain uses TRBV14 with TRBJ1-2; 7 positions match TRBD1. Germline V gene lookup returns CDR1 SGHDN and CDR2 FVKESK. This CDR3 spans 13 amino acids. V trimming: 2 bases; J trimming: 7 bases; junction bases outside the gene matches: 4.

The chain is built from TRBV5-1 and TRBJ2-1; possible D gene TRBD1, 5 bases. The CDR3 sequence is 14 residues long. CDR1 and CDR2 from the germline V gene are SGHRS and YFSETQ. V gave up 1 base and J gave up 3 bases, with 8 bases separating them. CDR3 amino acids: CASSLNRNYNEQFF. The CDR3 DNA sequence: TGCGCCAGCAGCTTGAACAGGAACTACAATGAGCAGTTCTTC. The variable domain in full, with the rest retrieved from reference TRBV5-1 and TRBJ2-1, is KAGVTQTPRYLIKTRGQQVTLSCSPISGHRSVSWYQQTPGQGLQFLFEYFSETQRNKGNFPGRFSGRQFSNSRSEMNVSTLELGDSALYLCASSLNRNYNEQFFGPGTRLTVL.

The rearrangement links TRBV6-5 to TRBJ1-2; 8 bases match TRBD1. The CDR3 length is 14 residues. In germline, CDR1 is MNHEY, CDR2 SVGAGI. The trim removed 7 bases at V and 2 bases at J, leaving 6 bases unmatched. The CDR3 sequence: CASKAGGENYGYTF. CDR3 DNA: TGTGCCAGCAAGGCAGGGGGCGAAAACTATGGCTACACCTTC.

This clone was counted between two and nine times. The V call is TRBV4-2, the J call TRBJ2-3; D possibly corresponds to TRBD2 (5 bases). Per germline, CDR1 LGHNA and CDR2 YNFKEQ. Trimming took off 0 bases at V and 5 bases at J, with 15 bases between the two ends. The CDR3 loop spans 16 amino acids. CDR3 nucleotides: TGTGCCAGCAGCCAAGAAGCGGCCCTGGTGGGAGATACGCAGTATTTT. Amino acid sequence: CASSQEAALVGDTQYF.

The chain recombines TRBV27 with TRBJ1-3; D unresolved. Germline V CDR1 and CDR2: MNHEY, SMNVEV (reference sequence). V was shortened by 7 bases and J by 0 bases, with 16 bases between the two germline ends. The CDR3 extends over 16 amino acids. The CDR3 DNA reads TGTGCCAGCAAACCCTCCCCTCTCAGCTCTGGAAACACCATATATTTT. Translation gives CASKPSPLSSGNTIYF.

The chain is built from TRBV27 and TRBJ1-1, with D hard to call. Germline-derived CDR1 and CDR2 are MNHEY and SMNVEV (reference sequence). Trimming left V 5 bases short and J 1 base short, with 8 bases between. This CDR3 is 13 amino acids long. Here the CDR3 DNA reads TGTGCCAGCAGTACGACAAAGAACACTGAAGCTTTCTTT. This codes for CASSTTKNTEAFF.

J is TRBJ1-2 and V is TRBV4-2, with D perhaps TRBD1 (6 bases). Germline V gene sequence: CDR1 LGHNA, CDR2 YNFKEQ. The CDR3 loop spans 14 amino acids. Trimming stripped 5 bases from V and 8 bases from J, with 18 bases between. As DNA, the CDR3 is TGTGCCAGCAGCTCCACCGTTCCGGGGGGCGGCTACACCTTC. It codes for CASSSTVPGGGYTF.